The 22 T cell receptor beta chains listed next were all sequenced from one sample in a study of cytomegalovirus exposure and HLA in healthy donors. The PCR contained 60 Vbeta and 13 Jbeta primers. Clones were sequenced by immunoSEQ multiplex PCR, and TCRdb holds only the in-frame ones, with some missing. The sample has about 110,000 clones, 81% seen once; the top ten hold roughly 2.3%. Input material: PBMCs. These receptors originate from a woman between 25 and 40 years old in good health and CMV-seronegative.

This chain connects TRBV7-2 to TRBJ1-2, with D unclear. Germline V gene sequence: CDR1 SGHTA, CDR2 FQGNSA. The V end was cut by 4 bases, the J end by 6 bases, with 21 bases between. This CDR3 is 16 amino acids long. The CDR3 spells CASSSSIQSEVNGYTF. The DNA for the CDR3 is TGTGCCAGCAGCTCCTCCATACAGTCGGAGGTGAATGGCTACACCTTC. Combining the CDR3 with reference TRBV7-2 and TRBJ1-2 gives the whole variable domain GAGVSQSPSNKVTEKGKDVELRCDPISGHTALYWYRQSLGQGLEFLIYFQGNSAPDKSGLPSDRFSAERTGGSVSTLTIQRTQQEDSAVYLCASSSSIQSEVNGYTFGSGTRLTVV.

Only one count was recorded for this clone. This CDR3 is CASSQDVVGRPFF. Written as DNA, the CDR3 is TGTGCCAGCAGCCAAGATGTTGTCGGGAGACCGTTCTTC. V usage is TRBV14 and J usage is TRBJ2-1; D perhaps matches TRBD2 (6 bases). The CDR3 sequence is 13 residues long. Germline assignment: CDR1 SGHDN and CDR2 FVKESK. Trimming removed 0 bases from V and 15 bases from J, with 15 bases in between.

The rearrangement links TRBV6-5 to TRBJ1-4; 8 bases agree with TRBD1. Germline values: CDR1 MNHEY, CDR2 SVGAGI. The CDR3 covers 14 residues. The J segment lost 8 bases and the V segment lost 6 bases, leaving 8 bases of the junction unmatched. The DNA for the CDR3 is TGTGCCAGCAGATTCACAGGGGGGAGCGAAAAACTGTTTTTT. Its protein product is CASRFTGGSEKLFF.

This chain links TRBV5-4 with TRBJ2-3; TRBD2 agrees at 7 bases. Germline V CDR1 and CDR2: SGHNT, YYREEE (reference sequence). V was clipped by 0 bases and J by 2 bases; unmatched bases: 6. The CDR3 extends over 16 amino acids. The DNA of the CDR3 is TGTGCCAGCAGCTTGGCCGTACTAGCGAACACAGATACGCAGTATTTT. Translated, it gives CASSLAVLANTDTQYF.

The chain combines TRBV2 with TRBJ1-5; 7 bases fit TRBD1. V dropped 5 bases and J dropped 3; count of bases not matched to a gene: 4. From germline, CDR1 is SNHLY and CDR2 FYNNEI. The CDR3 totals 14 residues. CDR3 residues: CASSTQGDNQPQHF. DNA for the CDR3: TGTGCCAGCAGTACTCAGGGGGACAATCAGCCCCAGCATTTT.

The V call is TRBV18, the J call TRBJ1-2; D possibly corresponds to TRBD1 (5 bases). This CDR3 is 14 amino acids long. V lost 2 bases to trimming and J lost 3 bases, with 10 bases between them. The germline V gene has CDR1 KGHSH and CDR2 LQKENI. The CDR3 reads CASSPNRGDYGYTF. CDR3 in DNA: TGTGCCAGCTCACCAAATCGGGGGGACTATGGCTACACCTTC. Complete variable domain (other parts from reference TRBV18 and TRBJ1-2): NAGVMQNPRHLVRRRGQEARLRCSPMKGHSHVYWYRQLPEEGLKFMVYLQKENIIDESGMPKERFSAEFPKEGPSILRIQQVVRGDSAAYFCASSPNRGDYGYTFGSGTRLTVV.

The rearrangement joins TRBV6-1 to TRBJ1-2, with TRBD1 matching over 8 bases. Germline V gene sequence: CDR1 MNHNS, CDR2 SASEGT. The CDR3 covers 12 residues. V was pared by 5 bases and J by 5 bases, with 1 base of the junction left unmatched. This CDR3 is CASSRQGYGYTF. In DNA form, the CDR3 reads TGTGCCAGCAGTCGACAGGGGTATGGCTACACCTTC.

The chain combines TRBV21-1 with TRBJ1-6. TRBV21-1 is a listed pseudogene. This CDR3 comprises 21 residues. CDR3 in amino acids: CASSKYCRETVTHLENSPLHF. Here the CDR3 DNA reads TGTGCCAGCAGCAAATACTGTCGGGAGACAGTAACCCACCTAGAGAATTCACCCCTCCACTTT.

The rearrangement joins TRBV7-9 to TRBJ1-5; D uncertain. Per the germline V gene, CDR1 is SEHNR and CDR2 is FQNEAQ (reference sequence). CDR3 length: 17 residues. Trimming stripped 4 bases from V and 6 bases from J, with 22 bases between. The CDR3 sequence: CASSSEETWPFGQPQHF. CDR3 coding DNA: TGTGCCAGCAGCTCCGAAGAGACATGGCCCTTTGGTCAGCCCCAGCATTTT.

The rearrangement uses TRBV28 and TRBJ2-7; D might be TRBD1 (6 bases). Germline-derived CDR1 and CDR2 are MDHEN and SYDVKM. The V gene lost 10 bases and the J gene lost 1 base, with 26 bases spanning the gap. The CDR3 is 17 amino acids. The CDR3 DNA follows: TGTGCCACCTCCGGCTTCAGAGGGCAGGGGCTATCCTACGAGCAGTACTTC. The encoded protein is CATSGFRGQGLSYEQYF.

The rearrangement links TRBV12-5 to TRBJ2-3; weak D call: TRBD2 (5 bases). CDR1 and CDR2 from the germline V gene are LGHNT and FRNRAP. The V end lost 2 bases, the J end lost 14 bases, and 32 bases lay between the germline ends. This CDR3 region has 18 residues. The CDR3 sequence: CASGLSQIPGSDPIHGYF. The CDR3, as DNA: TGTGCTAGTGGTTTGTCCCAAATACCGGGATCAGACCCCATACACGGGTATTTT.

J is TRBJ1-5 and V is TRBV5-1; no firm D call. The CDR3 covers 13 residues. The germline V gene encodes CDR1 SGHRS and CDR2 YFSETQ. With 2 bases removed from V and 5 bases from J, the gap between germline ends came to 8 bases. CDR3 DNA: TGCGCCAGCAGCTTCTCCGGGTATCAGCCCCAGCATTTT. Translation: CASSFSGYQPQHF.

CDR3 coding DNA: TGTGCCAGCAGACCAATCCGGGGCCAAGAGACCCAGTACTTC. Its translation is CASRPIRGQETQYF. The V call is TRBV7-8, the J call TRBJ2-5; D is perhaps TRBD2 (5 bases). Trimming stripped 6 bases from V and 1 base from J, with 12 bases between. The CDR3 is 14 amino acids. Germline V gene sequence: CDR1 SGHVS, CDR2 FQNEAQ.

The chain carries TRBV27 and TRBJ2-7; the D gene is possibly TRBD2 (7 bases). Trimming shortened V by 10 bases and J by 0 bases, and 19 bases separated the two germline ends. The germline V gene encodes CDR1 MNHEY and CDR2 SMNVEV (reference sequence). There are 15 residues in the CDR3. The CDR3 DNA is TGTGCCACAACCTCGGGGGGCTCTAGCTCCTACGAGCAGTACTTC. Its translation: CATTSGGSSSYEQYF.

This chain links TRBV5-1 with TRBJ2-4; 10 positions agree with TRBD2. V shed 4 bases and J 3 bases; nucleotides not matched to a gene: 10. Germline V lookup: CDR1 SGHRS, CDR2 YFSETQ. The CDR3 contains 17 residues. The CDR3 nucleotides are TGCGCCAGCAGCAAAAACACCGGGACTAGCGACAAAAACATTCAGTACTTC. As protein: CASSKNTGTSDKNIQYF.

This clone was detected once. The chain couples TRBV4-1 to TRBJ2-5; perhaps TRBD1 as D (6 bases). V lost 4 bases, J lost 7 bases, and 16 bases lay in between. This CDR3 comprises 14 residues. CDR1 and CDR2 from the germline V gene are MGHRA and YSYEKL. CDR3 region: CASSRVGSRGTQYF. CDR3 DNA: TGCGCCAGCAGCCGGGTCGGCTCCAGGGGGACCCAGTACTTC.

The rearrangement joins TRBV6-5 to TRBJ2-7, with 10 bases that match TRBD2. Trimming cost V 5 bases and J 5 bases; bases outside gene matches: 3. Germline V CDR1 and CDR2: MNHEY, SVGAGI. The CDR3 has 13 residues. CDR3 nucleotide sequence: TGTGCCAGCAGTCTAGCGGGAGAAAACGAGCAGTACTTC. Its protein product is CASSLAGENEQYF.

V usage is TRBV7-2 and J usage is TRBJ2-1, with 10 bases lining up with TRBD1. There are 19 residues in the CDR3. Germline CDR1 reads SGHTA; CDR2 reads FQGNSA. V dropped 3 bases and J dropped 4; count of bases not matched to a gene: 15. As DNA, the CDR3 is TGTGCCAGCAGCTTGGATCGGCTTTCTGGGACAGGGGATTACAATGAGCAGTTCTTC. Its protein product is CASSLDRLSGTGDYNEQFF.

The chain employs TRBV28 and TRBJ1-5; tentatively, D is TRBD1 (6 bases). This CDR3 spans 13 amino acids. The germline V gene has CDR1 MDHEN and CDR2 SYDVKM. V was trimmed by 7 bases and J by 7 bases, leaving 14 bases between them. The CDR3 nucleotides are TGTGCCAGCAAGGGGGGACTAGGGCAGCCCCAGCATTTT. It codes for CASKGGLGQPQHF.

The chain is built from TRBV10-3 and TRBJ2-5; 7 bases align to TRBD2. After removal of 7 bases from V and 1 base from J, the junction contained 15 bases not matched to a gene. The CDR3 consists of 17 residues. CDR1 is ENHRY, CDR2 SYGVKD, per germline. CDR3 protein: CAINEVAGTSFQETQYF. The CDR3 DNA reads TGTGCCATCAATGAAGTAGCGGGTACGTCCTTCCAAGAGACCCAGTACTTC.

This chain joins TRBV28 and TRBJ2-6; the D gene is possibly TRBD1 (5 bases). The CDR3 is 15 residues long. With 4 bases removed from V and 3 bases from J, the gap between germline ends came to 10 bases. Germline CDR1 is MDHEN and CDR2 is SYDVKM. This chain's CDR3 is CASSSLGDGANVLTF. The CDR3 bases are TGTGCCAGCAGTTCCTTAGGGGATGGGGCCAACGTCCTGACTTTC.

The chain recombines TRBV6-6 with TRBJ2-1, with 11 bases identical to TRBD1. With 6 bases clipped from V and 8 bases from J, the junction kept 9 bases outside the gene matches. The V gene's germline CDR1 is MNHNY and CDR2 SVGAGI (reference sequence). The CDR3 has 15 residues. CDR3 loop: CASSYRDRGMDEQFF. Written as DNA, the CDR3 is TGTGCCAGCAGCTACCGGGACAGGGGGATGGATGAGCAGTTCTTC.